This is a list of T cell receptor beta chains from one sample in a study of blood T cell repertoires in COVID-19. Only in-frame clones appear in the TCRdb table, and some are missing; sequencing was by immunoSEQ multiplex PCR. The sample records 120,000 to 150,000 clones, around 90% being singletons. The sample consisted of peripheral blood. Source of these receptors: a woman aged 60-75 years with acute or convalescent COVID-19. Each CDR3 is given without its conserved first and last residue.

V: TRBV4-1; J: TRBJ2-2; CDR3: ASSQSGGNTGELF
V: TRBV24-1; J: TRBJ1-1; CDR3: ATSLGTGGEAF
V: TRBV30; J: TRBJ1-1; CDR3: AWSVALGQGNTEAF
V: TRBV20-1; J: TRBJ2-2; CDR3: SASLRGGTGELF
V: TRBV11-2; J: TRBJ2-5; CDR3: ASSSPDGSRWVQY
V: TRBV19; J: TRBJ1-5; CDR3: ASSTLQGIGNQPQH
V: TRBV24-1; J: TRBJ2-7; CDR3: ATSATGTGTSYEQY
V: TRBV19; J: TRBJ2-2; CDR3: ASSKGTTPAGELF
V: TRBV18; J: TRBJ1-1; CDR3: ASSVTGEVGTEAF
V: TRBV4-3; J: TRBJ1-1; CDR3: ASSPALIRQNNEAF
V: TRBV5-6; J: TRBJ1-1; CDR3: ASSRQTEAF
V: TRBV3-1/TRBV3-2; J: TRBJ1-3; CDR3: ASSPWTDGNTIY
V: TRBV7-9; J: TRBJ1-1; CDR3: ASSLAGRGQITEAF
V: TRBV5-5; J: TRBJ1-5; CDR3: ASSLMYRGRNQPQH
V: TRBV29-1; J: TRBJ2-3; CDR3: RDRGTDTQY
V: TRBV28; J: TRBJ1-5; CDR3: ASSTGTGGALLQPQH
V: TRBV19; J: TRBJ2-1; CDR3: ASSSTGGGEQF
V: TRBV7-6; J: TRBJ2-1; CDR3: ASSHGSLASSYNEQF
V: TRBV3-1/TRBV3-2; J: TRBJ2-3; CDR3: ASSVWLGGGADTQY
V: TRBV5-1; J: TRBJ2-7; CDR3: ASSWTGNSYEQY
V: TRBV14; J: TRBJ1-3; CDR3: ASSQDLLVSGNTIY
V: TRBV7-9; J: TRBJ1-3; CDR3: ASSLPLGNTIY
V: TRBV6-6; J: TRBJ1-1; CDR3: ASSQLGGTTEAF
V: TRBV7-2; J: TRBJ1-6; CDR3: ASRQQGTYNSPLH
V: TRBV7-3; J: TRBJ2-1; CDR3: ASSLTVDSANEQF
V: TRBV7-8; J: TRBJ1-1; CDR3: ASSLKDRGLYTEAF
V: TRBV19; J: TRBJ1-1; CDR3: ASSPGQGWTEAF
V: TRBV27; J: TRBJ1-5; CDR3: ASSKTGGGNQPQH
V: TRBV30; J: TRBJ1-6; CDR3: AWSVSTDSPLH
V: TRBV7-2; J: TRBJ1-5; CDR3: ASSINTGYSNQPQH
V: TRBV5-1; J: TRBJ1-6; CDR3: ASSWTGSSYNSPLH
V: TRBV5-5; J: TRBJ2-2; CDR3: ASSFVQGLNTGELF
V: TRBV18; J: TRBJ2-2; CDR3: ASSPTGPGTGELF
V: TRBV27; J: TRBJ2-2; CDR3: ASRWDRVTGELF
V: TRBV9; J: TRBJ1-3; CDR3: ASSVLGGVANTIY
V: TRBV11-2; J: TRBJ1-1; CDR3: ASSFIGVDTEAF
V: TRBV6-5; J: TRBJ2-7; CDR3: ASLSPSLHEQY